This T cell receptor beta chain was retrieved from a study of vaccination and CD4 T cells after COVID-19 (dated by TCRdb to the early 2020s). Some background on the complete study: Convalescent patients had a positive SARS-CoV-2 result on nasal swab PCR, and of these patients, under ten had mild disease and one had severe disease. Participants received two doses of either the Pfizer-BioNTech BNT162b2 vaccine (n=8) or the Moderna mRNA-1273 vaccine (n=2). Overlapping spike peptide pools from SARS-CoV-2 and from the common cold coronaviruses HCoV-NL63, HCoV-OC43 and HCoV-229E were used as culture stimuli. In the convalescent cohort there were six males and four females, among whom were two Hispanic individuals, seven Caucasians, two Asians and one multiracial person. The time from the second vaccine dose to post-vaccine blood sampling had a median of roughly 70 days and ranged from about 14 to 250 days. Post-COVID blood samples from convalescent patients were collected a median of around 100 days after diagnosis, with a range of roughly 30 to 170 days. The spike-specific CD4+ TCR repertoire was compared before and after mRNA vaccination in approximately 9 COVID-19 convalescent patients and a few infection-naive healthy vaccine recipients. Control cultures used a CEFX viral epitope pool as positive control, an HIV-1 Nef peptide pool as negative control, or no peptide. The research as a whole found: The number of convalescent patients in the study was relatively small, and the study did not examine early timepoints following natural infection. Although the median number of SARS-CoV-2-reactive clonotypes went up from more than 20 after infection to some 37 after vaccination, the increase was not significant. In convalescent patients, a median approximately 83% of post-vaccine SARS-CoV-2-reactive clones were detected only after vaccination, suggesting vaccine-specific priming. In convalescent patients, nearly all vaccine-specific clones (304 of 307) were found to be mono-reactive for SARS-CoV-2 spike rather than cross-reactive with common cold coronaviruses.

This clonotype is considered large (0.1 to 1%). Its recognized antigen is unknown. No base quality information exists; no much larger clone differs at one position. The treatment or condition label of this sample denotes: roughly ten-day PBMC culture with coronavirus spike peptide pools or control peptides (ViraFEST assay). The ViraFEST assay, used in the study, expanded antigen-specific T cells with peptide pools and then identified the expanded clonotypes through TCR sequencing. The positive SARS-CoV-2 PCR tests of the convalescent patients were dated from March to December 2020, before the Alpha, Beta and Delta variants emerged in the United States. Each well held 2 million to 2.5 million PBMCs cultured with roughly 9.2 ug/ml peptide pools in IMDM containing approximately 5% human AB serum and approximately 10 IU/ml IL-2. Half of the culture medium was replaced with fresh IL-2-containing medium on days 3 and 7. After 10 days of culture, CD4+ T cells were isolated by negative selection with the EasySep CD4+ T cell isolation kit. Ficoll-Paque Plus gradient centrifugation was used to isolate PBMCs from whole blood, and the isolated PBMCs were then either used fresh or cryopreserved at -140C. Triplicate wells were generally used for each culture condition.

From its cysteine to its phenylalanine, the CDR3 spans 13 amino acids. Only the CDR3 DNA stays, 39 bases, in frame from base 1. Between the V and J ends, shortened by 6 bases and 6 bases respectively, the junction contains 15 bases. The germline V gene supplies CDR1 SGHVS and CDR2 FNYEAQ. Library preparation was by PCR. TCR sequencing of DNA from cultured CD4+ T cells used the Oncomine TCR Beta short-read assay at the Johns Hopkins FTIC core. The QIAamp micro DNA kit was used to extract genomic DNA from the cultured CD4+ T cells. The Oncomine TCR Beta libraries from cultured CD4+ T cells were pooled using unique dual indexes and then sequenced on an Illumina iSeq 100. In the original analysis: Non-productive sequences were filtered out, and CDR3s that did not start with C, did not end with F or W, or were shorter than 7 amino acids were discarded. The MANAFEST web application was used to identify antigen-specific clonotypes by comparing peptide-stimulated wells against reference wells and other culture wells. To be called positive, a clone needed an FDR below 0.05, an odds ratio above 5, and a productive frequency above 0.1% in at least two of three replicate wells. A clonotype counted as cross-reactive if it showed significant expansion both in the SARS-CoV-2 spike wells and in at least one common cold coronavirus spike condition. Similarity between CDR3 sequences was evaluated in R version 3.6.1 using Levenshtein distances (stringdist) and unrooted phylogenetic trees (ape). TCRdb reworked the public reads: Q25 trimming with fastp, MiXCR clone assembly, productive beta chains retained. All rows with the same CDR3 protein become a single entry with the most common DNA and genes. For this entry, the V and J calls and clone size follow TCRdb and not the study's own pipeline. The sample table records 2,500 to 3,000 distinct CDR3 sequences; over 25% of these occur just once. Around 64% of the sample rests with the top ten.

Material: CD4+ T cells from blood, cultured in vitro, obtained after SARS-CoV-2 vaccination. The chain joins TRBV7-6 to TRBJ2-7; the D segment might be TRBD1 or TRBD2, since each matches 5 bases. The clonotype was recovered from a human donor who had recovered from COVID-19. The CDR3 region reads CASSKGPAGEQYF. The sequence in DNA is TGTGCCAGCAGTAAGGGGCCGGCGGGCGAGCAGTACTTC. The full variable domain, with segments outside the CDR3 supplied by the reference TRBV7-6 and TRBJ2-7 proteins, appears as GAGVSQSPRYKVTKRGQDVALRCDPISGHVSLYWYRQALGQGPEFLTYFNYEAQQDKSGLPNDRFSAERPEGSISTLTIQRTEQRDSAMYRCASSKGPAGEQYFGPGTRLTVT.